The present entry profiles one T cell receptor (beta chain) with its context. These data originate in a study of blood T cell repertoires in COVID-19. Original methodology: It was from reference gene primer amplification that nucleated cell counts were estimated. Assay: immunoSEQ multiplex PCR; the TCRdb copy retains only in-frame clones and omits some. The D gene and trimming were derived from the DNA, and the V and J assignments and clone size from that table. The table has about 100,000 clones, roughly 80% seen once. The specimen sequenced was peripheral blood. The receptor's source is a man between 60 and 75 years old with acute or convalescent COVID-19.

This CDR3 reads CASSIRTGGVSYNEQFF. The CDR3 region has the DNA TGTGCCAGTAGTATTCGTACAGGCGGGGTCTCCTACAATGAGCAGTTCTTC. The chain is built from TRBV19 and TRBJ2-1, with a possible D match to TRBD2 (6 bases). The CDR3 covers 17 residues. Germline V CDR1 and CDR2: LNHDA, SQIVND (reference sequence). Between the trimmed V and J ends, which lost 3 bases and 0 bases, there was a span of 15 bases.